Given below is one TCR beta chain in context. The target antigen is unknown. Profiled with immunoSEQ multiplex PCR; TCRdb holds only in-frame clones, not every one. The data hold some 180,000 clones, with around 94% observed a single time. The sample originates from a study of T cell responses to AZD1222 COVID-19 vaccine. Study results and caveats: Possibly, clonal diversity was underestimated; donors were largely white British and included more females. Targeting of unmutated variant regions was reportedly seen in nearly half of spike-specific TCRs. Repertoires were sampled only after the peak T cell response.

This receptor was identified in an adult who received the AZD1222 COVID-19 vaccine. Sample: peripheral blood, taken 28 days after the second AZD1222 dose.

The CDR3 nucleotides are TGTGCCAGCAGCTTGGCAATACCGGGACAGCTTTTGAACACTGAAGCTTTCTTT. Translating it yields CASSLAIPGQLLNTEAFF. The chain links TRBV5-4 to TRBJ1-1; 7 bases match TRBD1. This CDR3 has 18 amino acids. V lost 0 bases, J lost 0 bases, and 11 bases stayed unmatched. Germline V gene sequence: CDR1 SGHNT, CDR2 YYREEE (reference sequence).